The next 19 T cell receptor beta chains were all read from a single sample in a study of cytomegalovirus exposure and HLA in healthy donors. PCR involved 60 Vbeta and 13 Jbeta primers. Produced via immunoSEQ multiplex PCR; TCRdb's table is partial and in-frame only. The repertoire holds 90,000 to 150,000 clones, with around 63% as singletons. The sequencing input was PBMCs. These receptors came from a man in his forties in good health and CMV-seropositive.

J is TRBJ2-3 and V is TRBV25-1; D possibly corresponds to TRBD1 (5 bases). This CDR3 has 15 amino acids. The V end was cut by 6 bases, the J end by 3 bases, with 16 bases between. Germline loops: CDR1 MGHDK, CDR2 SYGVNS. CDR3 bases: TGTGCCAGCAGCATTTACTCCGACAGAACAGATACGCAGTATTTT. It yields the protein CASSIYSDRTDTQYF.

The chain carries TRBV5-6 and TRBJ2-3, with 8 bases aligning to TRBD2. The V gene end was trimmed by 4 bases and the J gene end by 13 bases; junction bases not matched to a gene: 11. The CDR3 is made up of 13 amino acids. Germline CDR1 SGHDT, CDR2 YYEEEE. The CDR3 sequence: CASSTTGAGREYF. CDR3 DNA: TGTGCCAGCAGCACCACCGGGGCCGGGAGGGAGTATTTT.

The chain carries TRBV5-4 and TRBJ2-5; D is unclear. This CDR3 has 14 amino acids. The germline V gene encodes CDR1 SGHNT and CDR2 YYREEE (reference sequence). V shed 1 base and J shed 1 base, with 8 bases lying between them. The CDR3 region has the DNA TGTGCCAGCAGCTTGTTGAGAACCCAAGAGACCCAGTACTTC. It specifies CASSLLRTQETQYF.

The chain couples TRBV10-3 to TRBJ2-1; 14 bases agree with TRBD2. From germline, CDR1 is ENHRY and CDR2 SYGVKD. CDR3 length equals 15 residues. V lost 6 bases and J lost 3; bases outside the gene matches: 1. For the CDR3, the DNA is TGTGCCATCAGGACTAGCGGGGGGGTCTACAATGAGCAGTTCTTC. It encodes CAIRTSGGVYNEQFF.

V is TRBV29-1 and J is TRBJ1-2, with 9 bases aligning to TRBD1. CDR1 SQVTM and CDR2 ANQGSEA come from the germline V gene. This CDR3 spans 14 amino acids. V shed 7 bases and J 2 bases; nucleotides not matched to a gene: 8. In DNA, the CDR3 is TGCAGCGCTGAGACAGGGGGAACGAACTATGGCTACACCTTC. This gives the protein CSAETGGTNYGYTF.

The chain uses TRBV7-9 and TRBJ2-7, with D unresolved. V was clipped by 5 bases and J by 6 bases, with 14 bases between them. Germline V lookup: CDR1 SEHNR, CDR2 FQNEAQ (reference sequence). This CDR3 is built from 13 residues. The chain's CDR3 is CASSPLRSGEQYF. The CDR3 DNA follows: TGTGCCAGCAGCCCTCTTCGGTCGGGCGAGCAGTACTTC.

This chain connects TRBV29-1 to TRBJ1-2; 7 bases line up with TRBD1. This CDR3 has 15 amino acids. The trim removed 0 bases at V and 4 bases at J, leaving 8 bases unmatched. CDR1 is SQVTM and CDR2 is ANQGSEA in the germline V gene. The CDR3 DNA follows: TGCAGCGTTGAAGATCGGGAGGGGGCGTTCTATGGCTACACCTTC. This sequence encodes CSVEDREGAFYGYTF.

V and J are TRBV2 and TRBJ1-1; weak D call: TRBD1 (5 bases). Germline CDR1 SNHLY, CDR2 FYNNEI. The V end lost 5 bases, the J end lost 1 base, and 11 bases lay between the germline ends. The CDR3 is 14 amino acids. This CDR3 is CASSRDSWNTEAFF. In DNA, the CDR3 is TGTGCCAGCAGTCGGGACTCCTGGAACACTGAAGCTTTCTTT.

The chain couples TRBV19 to TRBJ1-1; D not resolved. The V gene lost 5 bases and the J gene lost 1 base, with 20 bases spanning the gap. Germline V gene sequence: CDR1 LNHDA, CDR2 SQIVND (reference sequence). The CDR3 runs 17 residues. In DNA form, the CDR3 reads TGTGCCAGTAGTCCCCATGGGGAGGCAGGCCAGAACACTGAAGCTTTCTTT. This gives the protein CASSPHGEAGQNTEAFF.

The chain is built from TRBV19 and TRBJ1-4; 8 nucleotides align to TRBD1. V shed 3 bases, J shed 11 bases, and the junction held 8 bases outside the gene matches. This CDR3 has 14 amino acids. Germline values: CDR1 LNHDA, CDR2 SQIVND (reference sequence). CDR3 residues: CASSMMGQVGKLFF. CDR3 in DNA: TGTGCCAGTAGTATGATGGGACAGGTTGGGAAACTGTTTTTT.

The chain couples TRBV9 to TRBJ2-7, with D perhaps matching TRBD2 (6 bases). Trimming stripped 0 bases from V and 2 bases from J, with 12 bases between. Germline CDR1 and CDR2: SGDLS and YYNGEE. CDR3 length: 15 residues. The DNA for the CDR3 is TGTGCCAGCAGCGTAGGGGGGGTCGAAACCTACGAGCAGTACTTC. Its protein is CASSVGGVETYEQYF.

The chain combines TRBV18 with TRBJ2-7; TRBD1 is a possible D gene (6 bases). The CDR3 spans 13 residues. The V and J ends lost 6 bases and 2 bases respectively, with 11 bases between them. Germline CDR1 is KGHSH and CDR2 is LQKENI. The CDR3 DNA reads TGTGCCAGCTCGTCGACAGGAACCTACGAGCAGTACTTC. It is translated as CASSSTGTYEQYF.

This clone occurred a few times. The chain employs TRBV15 and TRBJ1-6, with 8 bases lining up with TRBD1. With V trimmed by 1 base and J by 3 bases, 8 bases remained unmatched. The CDR3 totals 18 residues. From germline, CDR1 is LNHNV and CDR2 YYDKDF (reference sequence). Here the CDR3 reads CATSRVTTGDLYNSPLHF. The CDR3 nucleotides read TGTGCCACCAGCAGAGTCACGACAGGGGACCTCTATAATTCACCCCTCCACTTT.

The J gene is TRBJ2-1, the V gene TRBV6-1; 10 bases match TRBD2. There are 14 residues in the CDR3. Germline V gene data show CDR1 as MNHNS and CDR2 as SASEGT. The J segment lost 2 bases and the V segment lost 8 bases, leaving 3 bases of the junction unmatched. The CDR3 region is CASLLAGAYNEQFF. The CDR3 DNA sequence: TGTGCCAGCCTTCTAGCGGGGGCCTACAATGAGCAGTTCTTC.

V is TRBV28 and J is TRBJ1-5; D not certain. Germline CDR1 is MDHEN and CDR2 is SYDVKM. With 7 bases removed from V and 6 bases from J, the gap between germline ends came to 13 bases. This CDR3 is built from 13 residues. CDR3: CASNFGWSQPQHF. CDR3 DNA: TGTGCCAGCAACTTTGGGTGGAGTCAGCCCCAGCATTTT.

The chain carries TRBV7-3 and TRBJ2-7; perhaps TRBD1 as D (6 bases). Germline V gene data show CDR1 as SGHTA and CDR2 as FQGTGA. V lost 0 bases and J 4 bases, leaving 7 bases between the germline ends. The CDR3 has 13 residues. The CDR3 spells CASSLTQGYEQYF. The CDR3 nucleotides read TGTGCCAGCAGCTTAACACAGGGTTACGAGCAGTACTTC.

This clone was seen a few times. The chain links TRBV5-8 to TRBJ1-4; 7 bases map to TRBD1. CDR3 size: 14 residues. From germline, CDR1 is SGHTS and CDR2 YDEGEE. V shed 4 bases and J 5 bases; nucleotides not matched to a gene: 5. CDR3 nucleotides: TGTGCCAGCAGCGGGGGACAGTCAAATGAAAAACTGTTTTTT. Translation: CASSGGQSNEKLFF.

The CDR3 sequence: CAISGGLAALGPGELFF. Written as DNA, the CDR3 is TGTGCCATCAGCGGGGGACTAGCGGCATTAGGACCCGGGGAGCTGTTTTTT. V and J are TRBV10-3 and TRBJ2-2; 11 bases line up with TRBD2. Germline lookup yields CDR1 ENHRY and CDR2 SYGVKD. J gave up 6 bases and V 6 bases, and 12 bases lay outside the gene matches. CDR3 length equals 17 residues.

The V gene is TRBV9, the J gene TRBJ2-5, with 7 bases matching TRBD2. Trimming cost V 2 bases and J 1 base; bases outside gene matches: 11. Per germline, CDR1 SGDLS and CDR2 YYNGEE. The CDR3 length is 17 residues. The CDR3 DNA reads TGTGCCAGCAGCGTTGGAGCTAGCGGATCAACCCAAGAGACCCAGTACTTC. This encodes CASSVGASGSTQETQYF.